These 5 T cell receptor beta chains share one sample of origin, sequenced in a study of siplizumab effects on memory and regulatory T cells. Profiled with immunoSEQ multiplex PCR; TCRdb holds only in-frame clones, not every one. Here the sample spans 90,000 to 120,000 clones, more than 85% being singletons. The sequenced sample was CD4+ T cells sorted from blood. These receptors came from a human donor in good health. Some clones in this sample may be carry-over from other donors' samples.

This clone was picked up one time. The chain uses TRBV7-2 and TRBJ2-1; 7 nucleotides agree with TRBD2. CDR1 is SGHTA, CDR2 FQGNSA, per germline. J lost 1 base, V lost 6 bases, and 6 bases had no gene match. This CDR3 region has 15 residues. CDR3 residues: CASRGPGGSYNEQFF. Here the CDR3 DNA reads TGTGCCAGCAGGGGACCCGGGGGGTCCTACAATGAGCAGTTCTTC.

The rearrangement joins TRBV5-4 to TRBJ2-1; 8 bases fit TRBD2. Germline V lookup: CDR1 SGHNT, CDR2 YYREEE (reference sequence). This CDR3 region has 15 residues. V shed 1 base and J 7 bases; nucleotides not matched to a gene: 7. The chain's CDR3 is CASSLTGRAPNEQFF. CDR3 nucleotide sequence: TGTGCCAGCAGCTTGACCGGGAGGGCACCAAATGAGCAGTTCTTC. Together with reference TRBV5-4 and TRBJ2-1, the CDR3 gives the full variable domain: ETGVTQSPTHLIKTRGQQVTLRCSSQSGHNTVSWYQQALGQGPQFIFQYYREEENGRGNFPPRFSGLQFPNYSSELNVNALELDDSALYLCASSLTGRAPNEQFFGPGTRLTVL.

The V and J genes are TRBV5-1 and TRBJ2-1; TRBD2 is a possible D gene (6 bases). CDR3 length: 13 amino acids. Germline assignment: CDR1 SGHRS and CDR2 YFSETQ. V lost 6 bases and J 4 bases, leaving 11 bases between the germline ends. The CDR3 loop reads CASISGDYNEQFF. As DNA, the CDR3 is TGCGCCAGCATTAGCGGAGATTACAATGAGCAGTTCTTC. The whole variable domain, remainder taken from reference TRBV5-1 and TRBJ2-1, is KAGVTQTPRYLIKTRGQQVTLSCSPISGHRSVSWYQQTPGQGLQFLFEYFSETQRNKGNFPGRFSGRQFSNSRSEMNVSTLELGDSALYLCASISGDYNEQFFGPGTRLTVL.

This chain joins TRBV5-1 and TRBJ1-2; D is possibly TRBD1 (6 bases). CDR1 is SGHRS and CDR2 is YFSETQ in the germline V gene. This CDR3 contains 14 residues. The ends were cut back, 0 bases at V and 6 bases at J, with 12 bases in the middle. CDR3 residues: CASSLVRGEDGYTF. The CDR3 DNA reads TGCGCCAGCAGCTTGGTTAGGGGGGAGGATGGCTACACCTTC.

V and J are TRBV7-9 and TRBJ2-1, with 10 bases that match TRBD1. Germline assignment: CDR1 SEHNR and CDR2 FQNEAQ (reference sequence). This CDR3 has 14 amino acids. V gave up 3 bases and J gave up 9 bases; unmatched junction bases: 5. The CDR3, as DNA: TGTGCCAGCAGCTTTTTGGGACAGGGGACTGAGCAGTTCTTC. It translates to CASSFLGQGTEQFF.